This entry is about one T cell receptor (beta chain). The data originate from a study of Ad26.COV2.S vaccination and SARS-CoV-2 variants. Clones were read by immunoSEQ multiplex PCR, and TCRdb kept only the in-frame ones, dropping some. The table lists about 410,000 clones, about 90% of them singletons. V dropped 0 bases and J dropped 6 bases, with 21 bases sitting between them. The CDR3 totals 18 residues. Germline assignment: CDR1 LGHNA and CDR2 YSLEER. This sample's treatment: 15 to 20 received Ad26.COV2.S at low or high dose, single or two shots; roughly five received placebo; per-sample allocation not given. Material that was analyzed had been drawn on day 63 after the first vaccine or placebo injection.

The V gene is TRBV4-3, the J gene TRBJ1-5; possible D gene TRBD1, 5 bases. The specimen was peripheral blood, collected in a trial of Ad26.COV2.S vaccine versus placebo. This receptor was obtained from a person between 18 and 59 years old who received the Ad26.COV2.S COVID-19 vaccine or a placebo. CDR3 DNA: TGCGCCAGCAGCCAAGACCGCATCGTCGGGACGGTGAGTCAGCCCCAGCATTTT. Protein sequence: CASSQDRIVGTVSQPQHF.